Following are 4 T cell receptor beta chains from one sample sequenced in a study of blood T cell repertoires in COVID-19. TCRdb keeps only in-frame clones here, not all; method: immunoSEQ multiplex PCR. The sample lists hundreds of thousands of clones, about nine tenths occurring once. The material sequenced was PBMCs or T cells enriched from blood (not recorded which). Receptors were obtained from a woman aged 55 to 70 who had recovered from COVID-19.

The chain couples TRBV2 to TRBJ1-5, with 8 bases aligning to TRBD1. V shed 5 bases and J 6 bases; nucleotides not matched to a gene: 9. The germline CDR1 and CDR2 sequences are SNHLY and FYNNEI. CDR3 size: 15 residues. CDR3 protein: CASSTPGQGRQPQHF. As DNA, the CDR3 is TGTGCCAGCAGTACCCCAGGACAGGGCCGTCAGCCCCAGCATTTT.

The chain has TRBV7-2 and TRBJ2-7; 9 positions agree with TRBD2. Germline lookup yields CDR1 SGHTA and CDR2 FQGNSA. V trimming: 1 base; J trimming: 4 bases; junction bases outside the gene matches: 2. This CDR3 has 14 amino acids. The CDR3 spells CASSLVAGVYEQYV. DNA for the CDR3: TGTGCCAGCAGCTTAGTAGCGGGGGTTTACGAGCAGTACGTC.

This chain links TRBV14 with TRBJ1-1, with D uncertain. With 4 bases removed from V and 2 bases from J, the gap between germline ends came to 8 bases. The CDR3 is 13 amino acids. Germline CDR1 reads SGHDN; CDR2 reads FVKESK. CDR3 coding DNA: TGTGCCAGCAGCCCAGCGCTAAACACTGAAGCTTTCTTT. Encoded protein: CASSPALNTEAFF.

This clone was seen only once. The chain couples TRBV28 to TRBJ2-6; D possibly corresponds to TRBD1 (5 bases). The CDR3 is 13 residues long. Germline V gene lookup returns CDR1 MDHEN and CDR2 SYDVKM. CDR3 in DNA: TGTCCCAAAAGGGGCTCTGGGGCCAACGTCCTGACTTTC. Amino acid sequence: CPKRGSGANVLTF.